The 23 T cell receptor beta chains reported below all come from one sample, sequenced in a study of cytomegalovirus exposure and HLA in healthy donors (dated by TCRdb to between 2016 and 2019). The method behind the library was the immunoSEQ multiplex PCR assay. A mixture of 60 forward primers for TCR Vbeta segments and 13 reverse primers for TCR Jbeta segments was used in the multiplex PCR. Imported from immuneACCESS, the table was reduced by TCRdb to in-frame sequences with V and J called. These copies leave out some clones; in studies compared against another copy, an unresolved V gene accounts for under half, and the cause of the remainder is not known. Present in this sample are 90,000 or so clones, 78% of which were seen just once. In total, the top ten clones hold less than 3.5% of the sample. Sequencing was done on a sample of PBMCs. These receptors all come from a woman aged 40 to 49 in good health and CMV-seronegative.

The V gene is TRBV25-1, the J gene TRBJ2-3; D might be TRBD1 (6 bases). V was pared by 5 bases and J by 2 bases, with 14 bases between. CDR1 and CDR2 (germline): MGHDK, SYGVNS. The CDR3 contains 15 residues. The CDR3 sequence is CASSLSDSLTDTQYF. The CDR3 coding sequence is TGTGCCAGCAGTTTATCGGACAGCCTCACAGATACGCAGTATTTT.

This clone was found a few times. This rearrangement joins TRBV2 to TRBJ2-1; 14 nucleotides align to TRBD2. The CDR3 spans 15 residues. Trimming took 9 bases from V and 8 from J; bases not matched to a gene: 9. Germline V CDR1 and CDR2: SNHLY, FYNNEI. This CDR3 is CARSSGTSGRYEQFF. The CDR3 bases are TGTGCCAGGTCCTCCGGGACTAGCGGGAGATATGAGCAGTTCTTC.

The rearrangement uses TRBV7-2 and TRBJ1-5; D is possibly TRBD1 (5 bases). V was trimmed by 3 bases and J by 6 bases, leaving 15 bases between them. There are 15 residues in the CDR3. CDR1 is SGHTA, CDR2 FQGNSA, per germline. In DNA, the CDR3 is TGTGCCAGCAGCTTTGGCGCGGGGAGGGGTCAGCCCCAGCATTTT. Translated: CASSFGAGRGQPQHF. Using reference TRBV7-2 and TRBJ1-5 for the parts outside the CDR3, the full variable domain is GAGVSQSPSNKVTEKGKDVELRCDPISGHTALYWYRQSLGQGLEFLIYFQGNSAPDKSGLPSDRFSAERTGGSVSTLTIQRTQQEDSAVYLCASSFGAGRGQPQHFGDGTRLSIL.

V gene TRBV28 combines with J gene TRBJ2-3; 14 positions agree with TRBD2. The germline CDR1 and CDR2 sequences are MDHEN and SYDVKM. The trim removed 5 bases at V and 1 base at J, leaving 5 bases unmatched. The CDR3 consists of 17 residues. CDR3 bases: TGTGCCAGCAGTGCGACTAGCGGGAGGGCCGGCACAGATACGCAGTATTTT. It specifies CASSATSGRAGTDTQYF. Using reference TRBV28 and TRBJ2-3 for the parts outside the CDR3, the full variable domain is DVKVTQSSRYLVKRTGEKVFLECVQDMDHENMFWYRQDPGLGLRLIYFSYDVKMKEKGDIPEGYSVSREKKERFSLILESASTNQTSMYLCASSATSGRAGTDTQYFGPGTRLTVL.

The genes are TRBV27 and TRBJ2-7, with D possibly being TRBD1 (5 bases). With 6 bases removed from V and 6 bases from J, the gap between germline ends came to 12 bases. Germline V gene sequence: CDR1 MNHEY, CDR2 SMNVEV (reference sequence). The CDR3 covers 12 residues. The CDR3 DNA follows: TGTGCCAGCAGCCTAGGGGTCCTCGAGCAGTACTTC. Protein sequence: CASSLGVLEQYF.

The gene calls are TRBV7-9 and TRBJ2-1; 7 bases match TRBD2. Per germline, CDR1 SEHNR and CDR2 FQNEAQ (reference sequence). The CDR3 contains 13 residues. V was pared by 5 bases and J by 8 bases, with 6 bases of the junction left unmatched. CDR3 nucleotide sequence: TGTGCCAGCAGCCCGCGGGAGCGGGATGAGCAGTTCTTC. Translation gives CASSPRERDEQFF. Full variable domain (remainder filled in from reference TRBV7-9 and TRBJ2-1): DTGVSQNPRHKITKRGQNVTFRCDPISEHNRLYWYRQTLGQGPEFLTYFQNEAQLEKSRLLSDRFSAERPKGSFSTLEIQRTEQGDSAMYLCASSPRERDEQFFGPGTRLTVL.

The CDR3 DNA sequence: TGTGCCAGCAGCGTAGGGTGGGAGTTTAATGAAAAACTGTTTTTT. This encodes CASSVGWEFNEKLFF. The chain combines TRBV9 with TRBJ1-4, with unresolved D. Germline V gene data show CDR1 as SGDLS and CDR2 as YYNGEE. The V gene lost 0 bases and the J gene lost 4 bases, with 10 bases spanning the gap. The CDR3 extends over 15 amino acids. Full variable domain (outside the CDR3, taken from reference TRBV9 and TRBJ1-4): DSGVTQTPKHLITATGQRVTLRCSPRSGDLSVYWYQQSLDQGLQFLIQYYNGEERAKGNILERFSAQQFPDLHSELNLSSLELGDSALYFCASSVGWEFNEKLFFGSGTQLSVL.

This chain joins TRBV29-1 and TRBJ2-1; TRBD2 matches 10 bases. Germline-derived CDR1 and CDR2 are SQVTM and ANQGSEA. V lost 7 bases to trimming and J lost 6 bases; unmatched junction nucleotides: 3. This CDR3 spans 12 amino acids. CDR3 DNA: TGCAGCGGGACTAGCGGAAGCAATGAGCAGTTCTTC. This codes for CSGTSGSNEQFF.

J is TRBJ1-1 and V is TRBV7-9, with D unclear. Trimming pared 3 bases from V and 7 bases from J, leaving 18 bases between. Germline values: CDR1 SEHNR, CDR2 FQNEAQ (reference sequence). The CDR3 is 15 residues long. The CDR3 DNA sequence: TGTGCCAGCAGCTTTGGCAGCGCTTTTGGGAGTGAAGCTTTCTTT. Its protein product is CASSFGSAFGSEAFF.

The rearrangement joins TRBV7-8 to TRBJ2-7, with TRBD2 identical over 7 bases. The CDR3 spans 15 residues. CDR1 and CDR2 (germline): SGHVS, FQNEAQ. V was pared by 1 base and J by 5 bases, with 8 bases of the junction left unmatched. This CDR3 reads CASSLVSGIGNEQYF. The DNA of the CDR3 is TGTGCCAGCAGCTTAGTCAGCGGGATTGGTAACGAGCAGTACTTC.

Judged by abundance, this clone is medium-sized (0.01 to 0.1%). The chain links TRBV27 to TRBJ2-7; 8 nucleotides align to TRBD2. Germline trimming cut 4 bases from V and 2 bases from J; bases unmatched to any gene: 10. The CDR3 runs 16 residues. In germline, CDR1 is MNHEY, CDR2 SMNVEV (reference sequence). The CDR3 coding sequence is TGTGCCAGCAGTTCCGCACCGGGACTAGAGACCTACGAGCAGTACTTC. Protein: CASSSAPGLETYEQYF.

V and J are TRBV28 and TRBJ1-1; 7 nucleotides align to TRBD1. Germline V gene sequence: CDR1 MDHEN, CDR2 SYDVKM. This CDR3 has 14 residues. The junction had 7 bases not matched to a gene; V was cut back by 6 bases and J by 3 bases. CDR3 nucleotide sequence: TGTGCCAGCAGAGAGTGGACAGGCGACACTGAAGCTTTCTTT. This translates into CASREWTGDTEAFF.

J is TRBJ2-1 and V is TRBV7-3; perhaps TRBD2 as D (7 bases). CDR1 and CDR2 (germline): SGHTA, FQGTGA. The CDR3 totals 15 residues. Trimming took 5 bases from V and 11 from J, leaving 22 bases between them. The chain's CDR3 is CASSPAASGQGKQFF. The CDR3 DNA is TGTGCCAGCAGCCCCGCTGCTAGCGGTCAGGGGAAGCAGTTCTTC.

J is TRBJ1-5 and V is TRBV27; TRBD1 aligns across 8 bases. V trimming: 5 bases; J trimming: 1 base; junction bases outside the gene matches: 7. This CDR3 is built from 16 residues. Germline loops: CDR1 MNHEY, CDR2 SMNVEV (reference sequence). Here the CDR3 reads CASSPDRGGSNQPQHF. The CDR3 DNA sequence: TGTGCCAGCAGTCCAGACAGGGGAGGCAGCAATCAGCCCCAGCATTTT.

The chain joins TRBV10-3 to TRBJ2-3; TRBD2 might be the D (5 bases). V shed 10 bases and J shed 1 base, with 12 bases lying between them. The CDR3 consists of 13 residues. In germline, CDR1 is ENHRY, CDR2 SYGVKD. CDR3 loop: CATGGPRTDTQYF. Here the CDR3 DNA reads TGTGCCACCGGAGGACCGCGCACAGATACGCAGTATTTT.

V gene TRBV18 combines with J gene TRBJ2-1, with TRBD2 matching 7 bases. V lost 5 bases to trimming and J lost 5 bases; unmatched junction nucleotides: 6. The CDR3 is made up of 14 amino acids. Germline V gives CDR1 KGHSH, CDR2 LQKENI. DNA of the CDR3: TGTGCCAGCTCATCCAAAGCGGGAAACAATGAGCAGTTCTTC. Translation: CASSSKAGNNEQFF.

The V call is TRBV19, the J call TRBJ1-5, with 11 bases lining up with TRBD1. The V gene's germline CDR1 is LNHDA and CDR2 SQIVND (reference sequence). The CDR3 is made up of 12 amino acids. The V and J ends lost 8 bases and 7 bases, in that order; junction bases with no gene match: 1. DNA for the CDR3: TGTGCCAGTGGACAGGGGGCGCAGCCCCAGCATTTT. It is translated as CASGQGAQPQHF.

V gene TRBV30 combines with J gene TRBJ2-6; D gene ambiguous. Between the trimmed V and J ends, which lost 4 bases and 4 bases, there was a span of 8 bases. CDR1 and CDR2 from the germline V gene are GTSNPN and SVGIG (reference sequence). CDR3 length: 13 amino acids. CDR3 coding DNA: TGTGCCTGGACAGTGTCCGGGGCCAACGTCCTGACTTTC. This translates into CAWTVSGANVLTF.

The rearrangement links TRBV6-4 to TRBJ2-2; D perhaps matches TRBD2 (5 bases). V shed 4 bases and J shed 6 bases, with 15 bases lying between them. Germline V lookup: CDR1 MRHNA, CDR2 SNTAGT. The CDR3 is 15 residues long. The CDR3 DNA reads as TGTGCCAGCAGTGCGAGAGCTAGCATCCCCGGGGAGCTGTTTTTT. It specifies CASSARASIPGELFF.

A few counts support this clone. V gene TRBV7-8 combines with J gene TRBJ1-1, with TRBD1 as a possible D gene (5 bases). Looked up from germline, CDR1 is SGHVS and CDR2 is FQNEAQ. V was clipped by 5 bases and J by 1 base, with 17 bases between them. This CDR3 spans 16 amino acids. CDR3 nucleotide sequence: TGTGCCAGCAGCCGAAAGCGGGGGACGGGGAACACTGAAGCTTTCTTT. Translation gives CASSRKRGTGNTEAFF.

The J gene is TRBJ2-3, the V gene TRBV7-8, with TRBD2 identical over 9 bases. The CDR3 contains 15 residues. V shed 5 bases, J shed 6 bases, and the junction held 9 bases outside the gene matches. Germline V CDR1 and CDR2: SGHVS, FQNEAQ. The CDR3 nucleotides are TGTGCCAGCAGCCCCAAGCGGGAGGCCCCGGATACGCAGTATTTT. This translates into CASSPKREAPDTQYF. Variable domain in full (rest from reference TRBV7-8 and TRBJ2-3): GAGVSQSPRYKVAKRGQDVALRCDPISGHVSLFWYQQALGQGPEFLTYFQNEAQLDKSGLPSDRFFAERPEGSVSTLKIQRTQQEDSAVYLCASSPKREAPDTQYFGPGTRLTVL.

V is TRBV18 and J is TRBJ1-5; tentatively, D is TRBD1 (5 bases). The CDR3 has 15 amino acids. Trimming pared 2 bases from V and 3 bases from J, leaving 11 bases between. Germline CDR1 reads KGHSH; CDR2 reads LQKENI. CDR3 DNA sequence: TGTGCCAGCTCACCAGATTCAGGGTTCAATCAGCCCCAGCATTTT. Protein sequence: CASSPDSGFNQPQHF.

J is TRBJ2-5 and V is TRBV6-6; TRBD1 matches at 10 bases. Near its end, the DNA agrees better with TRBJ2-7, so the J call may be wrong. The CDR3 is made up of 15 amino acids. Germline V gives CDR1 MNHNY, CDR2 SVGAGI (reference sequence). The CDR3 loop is CASSPPGQGAYEQYF. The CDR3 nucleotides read TGTGCCAGCAGTCCGCCTGGACAGGGGGCCTACGAGCAGTACTTC.